These 22 T cell receptor beta chains came from one sample sequenced in a study of blood T cell repertoires in COVID-19. Here immunoSEQ multiplex PCR was the method, and the copy in TCRdb shows in-frame clones only, minus some. The profile shows 100,000 to 150,000 clones, about 91% of them singletons. Sequencing used peripheral blood. These receptor sequences come from a man aged 45 to 65 with acute or convalescent COVID-19.

V usage is TRBV4-1 and J usage is TRBJ2-5, with a tentative D call TRBD2 (6 bases). The CDR3 is 17 amino acids. CDR1 MGHRA and CDR2 YSYEKL come from the germline V gene. The V end was cut by 0 bases, the J end by 5 bases, with 19 bases between. CDR3 sequence: CASSQDYPPRGGETQYF. The DNA for the CDR3 is TGCGCCAGCAGCCAAGATTACCCCCCTAGAGGAGGGGAGACCCAGTACTTC.

The chain joins TRBV6-6 to TRBJ2-5; D unresolved. Germline loops: CDR1 MNHNY, CDR2 SVGAGI (reference sequence). Deletions cut 5 bases from V and 0 bases from J, with 19 bases between. The CDR3 sequence is 17 residues long. Here the CDR3 DNA reads TGTGCCAGCAGTCCAACCCGCGCAGGTTGGTACCAAGAGACCCAGTACTTC. Encoded protein: CASSPTRAGWYQETQYF.

The sample holds one count of this clone. The rearrangement uses TRBV19 and TRBJ1-4; D uncertain. Germline CDR1 and CDR2: LNHDA and SQIVND (reference sequence). Trimming shortened V by 3 bases and J by 12 bases, and 11 bases separated the two germline ends. The CDR3 is 12 amino acids. CDR3: CASSIGPGQLFF. CDR3 bases: TGTGCCAGTAGTATTGGGCCAGGCCAACTGTTTTTT.

The chain uses TRBV28 and TRBJ1-2, with D perhaps TRBD1 (5 bases). CDR3 length equals 14 residues. Germline V CDR1 and CDR2: MDHEN, SYDVKM. V lost 1 base and J lost 4, with 10 bases in between. CDR3 sequence reads: CASSLSPGLYGYTF. CDR3 sequence (DNA): TGTGCCAGCAGTTTATCCCCAGGGCTCTATGGCTACACCTTC.

The CDR3 region is CASSWDKNTEAFF. The CDR3 DNA is TGTGCCAGTAGTTGGGACAAGAACACTGAAGCTTTCTTT. This sequence joins TRBV19 and TRBJ1-1, with D tentatively TRBD1 (6 bases). Germline V gives CDR1 LNHDA, CDR2 SQIVND (reference sequence). This CDR3 comprises 13 residues. The V and J ends lost 5 bases and 1 base respectively, with 8 bases between them.

The rearrangement uses TRBV5-4 and TRBJ1-6; D not certain. V was clipped by 0 bases and J by 0 bases, with 4 bases between them. The CDR3 extends over 15 amino acids. The germline V gene encodes CDR1 SGHNT and CDR2 YYREEE (reference sequence). This chain's CDR3 is CASSLGGSYNSPLHF. CDR3 DNA sequence: TGTGCCAGCAGCTTGGGAGGCTCCTATAATTCACCCCTCCACTTT.

The J gene is TRBJ1-1, the V gene TRBV4-1, with D possibly matching TRBD1 (5 bases). This CDR3 is built from 16 residues. The V gene lost 8 bases and the J gene lost 2 bases, with 21 bases spanning the gap. Germline V gene sequence: CDR1 MGHRA, CDR2 YSYEKL. CDR3 DNA sequence: TGCGCCAGCTATCCCATTGCAAGGGGTCGTAACACTGAAGCTTTCTTT. Encoded protein: CASYPIARGRNTEAFF.

The chain uses TRBV7-3 and TRBJ2-5; TRBD2 is a possible D gene (5 bases). This CDR3 has 13 residues. V was pared by 2 bases and J by 2 bases, with 6 bases between. Germline V gives CDR1 SGHTA, CDR2 FQGTGA. CDR3 amino acids: CASSLGLQETQYF. The CDR3 region has the DNA TGTGCCAGCAGCTTAGGACTTCAAGAGACCCAGTACTTC.

This sequence joins TRBV19 and TRBJ2-7, with 7 bases aligning to TRBD1. V lost 7 bases to trimming and J lost 0 bases; unmatched junction nucleotides: 9. The CDR3 has 15 amino acids. Germline CDR1 reads LNHDA; CDR2 reads SQIVND (reference sequence). CDR3 coding DNA: TGTGCCAGTACTCGGACAGGCCCCCTCTCCTACGAGCAGTACTTC. Residues: CASTRTGPLSYEQYF.

The V gene is TRBV5-1, the J gene TRBJ2-2; D might be TRBD1 (5 bases). In germline, CDR1 is SGHRS, CDR2 YFSETQ. Trimming took 0 bases from V and 9 from J, leaving 15 bases between them. The CDR3 runs to 15 residues. The CDR3 spells CASSLEGQAGRELFF. The CDR3 DNA reads TGCGCCAGCAGCTTGGAGGGGCAGGCCGGAAGGGAGCTGTTTTTT.

Written as DNA, the CDR3 is TGTGCCAGCAGCCCCCAAAGGACAGGTTATGGCTACACCTTC. It specifies CASSPQRTGYGYTF. The rearrangement joins TRBV7-9 to TRBJ1-2; the match to TRBD1 covers 7 bases. CDR1 and CDR2 from the germline V gene are SEHNR and FQNEAQ (reference sequence). After removal of 5 bases from V and 5 bases from J, the junction contained 8 bases not matched to a gene. This CDR3 contains 14 residues.

The genes are TRBV6-4 and TRBJ2-7; tentatively, D is TRBD2 (6 bases). V was cut by 4 bases and J by 5 bases, with 15 bases left in between. This CDR3 is 14 amino acids long. CDR1 is MRHNA and CDR2 is SNTAGT in the germline V gene. The CDR3 spells CASSVSQGGNEQYF. In nucleotides, the CDR3 is TGTGCCAGCAGTGTCAGCCAGGGAGGAAACGAGCAGTACTTC.

This chain uses TRBV9 with TRBJ2-3; D is perhaps TRBD2 (5 bases). The germline V gene has CDR1 SGDLS and CDR2 YYNGEE. The CDR3 runs to 16 residues. The V gene lost 0 bases and the J gene lost 2 bases, with 13 bases spanning the gap. CDR3 in amino acids: CASSVVANGVTDTQYF. In nucleotides, the CDR3 is TGTGCCAGCAGCGTAGTGGCAAACGGGGTCACAGATACGCAGTATTTT.

CDR3 nucleotides: TGTGCCAGCAGCCCCCAGGGCTTTGGAAACACCATATATTTT. As protein: CASSPQGFGNTIYF. The genes are TRBV11-2 and TRBJ1-3; perhaps TRBD1 as D (5 bases). Deletions cut 5 bases from V and 3 bases from J, with 11 bases between. CDR3 length equals 14 residues. Germline lookup yields CDR1 SGHAT and CDR2 FQNNGV.

The V call is TRBV5-1, the J call TRBJ1-4; a possible D gene is TRBD1 (6 bases). V lost 4 bases to trimming and J lost 8 bases, with 15 bases between them. The CDR3 is 14 residues long. Germline CDR1 and CDR2: SGHRS and YFSETQ. DNA of the CDR3: TGCGCCAGCAGCCCGACAGGCGATAGGGAAAAACTGTTTTTT. Protein: CASSPTGDREKLFF.

The chain couples TRBV29-1 to TRBJ1-2, with a tentative D call TRBD1 (6 bases). CDR3 size: 13 residues. Trimming took 0 bases from V and 4 from J, leaving 9 bases between them. Germline V lookup: CDR1 SQVTM, CDR2 ANQGSEA. Here the CDR3 reads CSVEEQGFYGYTF. CDR3 DNA sequence: TGCAGCGTTGAAGAACAGGGATTCTATGGCTACACCTTC.

The V and J genes are TRBV4-2 and TRBJ2-3, with TRBD2 identical over 8 bases. Germline CDR1 and CDR2: LGHNA and YNFKEQ. The J segment lost 8 bases and the V segment lost 4 bases, leaving 23 bases of the junction unmatched. This CDR3 is 19 amino acids long. The CDR3 region has the DNA TGTGCCAGCAGCCCCAAACCCTCCTGGGGGGGACTAGATTGGGGTACGCAGTATTTT. Translating gives CASSPKPSWGGLDWGTQYF.

The chain's CDR3 is CASSKGRGGELFF. CDR3 bases: TGTGCCAGCAGCAAAGGAAGGGGGGGGGAGCTGTTTTTT. The chain links TRBV6-6 to TRBJ2-2, with a weak D call TRBD1 (6 bases). The germline gives CDR1 MNHNY, CDR2 SVGAGI (reference sequence). The V and J ends lost 6 bases and 8 bases respectively, with 13 bases between them. The CDR3 length is 13 residues.

On this clone itself: The sample contains more than one DNA sequence encoding this CDR3. The chain recombines TRBV7-9 with TRBJ1-1; 7 nucleotides match TRBD1. Germline CDR1 is SEHNR and CDR2 is FQNEAQ (reference sequence). There are 13 residues in the CDR3. Trimming at V came to 3 bases and at J to 3 bases, leaving 1 base not matched to a gene. In nucleotides, the CDR3 is TGTGCCAGCAGCTTCACAGGGGACACTGAAGCTTTCTTT. Translation gives CASSFTGDTEAFF.

The rearrangement uses TRBV27 and TRBJ1-6, with D uncertain. The CDR3 is made up of 15 amino acids. Germline V lookup: CDR1 MNHEY, CDR2 SMNVEV (reference sequence). V lost 8 bases and J lost 8, with 19 bases in between. This chain's CDR3 is CASRKYGLVDSPLHF. The CDR3 nucleotides are TGTGCCAGCCGGAAATACGGGTTGGTTGATTCACCCCTCCACTTT.

This chain links TRBV9 with TRBJ2-5; maybe TRBD2 (5 bases). The CDR3 length is 15 residues. V shed 0 bases and J shed 2 bases, with 11 bases lying between them. From germline, CDR1 is SGDLS and CDR2 YYNGEE. CDR3 sequence reads: CASSVGEGRQETQYF. CDR3 DNA sequence: TGTGCCAGCAGCGTAGGTGAGGGAAGACAAGAGACCCAGTACTTC.

This clone has a handful of counts. The CDR3 region is CASSEARGGYNEQFF. The CDR3 nucleotides read TGTGCCAGCAGTGAAGCGAGGGGGGGATACAATGAGCAGTTCTTC. The V call is TRBV2, the J call TRBJ2-1, with a possible D match to TRBD2 (7 bases). Germline V CDR1 and CDR2: SNHLY, FYNNEI. The ends were cut back, 0 bases at V and 4 bases at J, with 10 bases in the middle. This CDR3 is 15 amino acids long.